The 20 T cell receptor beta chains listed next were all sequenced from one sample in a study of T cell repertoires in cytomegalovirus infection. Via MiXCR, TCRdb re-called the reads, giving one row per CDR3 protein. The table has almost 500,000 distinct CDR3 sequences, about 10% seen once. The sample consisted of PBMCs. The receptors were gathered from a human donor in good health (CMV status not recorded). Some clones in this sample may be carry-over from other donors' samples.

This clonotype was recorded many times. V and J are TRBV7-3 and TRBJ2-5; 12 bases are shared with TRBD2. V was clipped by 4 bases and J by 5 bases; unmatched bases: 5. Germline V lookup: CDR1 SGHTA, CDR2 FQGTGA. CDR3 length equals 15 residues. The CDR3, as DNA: TGTGCCAGCAGCTCTAGCGGGGGGGCACCCGAGACCCAGTACTTC. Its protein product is CASSSSGGAPETQYF.

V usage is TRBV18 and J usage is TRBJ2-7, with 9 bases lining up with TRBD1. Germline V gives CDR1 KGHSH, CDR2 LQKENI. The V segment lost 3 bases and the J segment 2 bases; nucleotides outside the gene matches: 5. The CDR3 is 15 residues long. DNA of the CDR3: TGTGCCAGCTCACCTGTGGACAGGGGAGCCTACGAGCAGTACTTC. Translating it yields CASSPVDRGAYEQYF.

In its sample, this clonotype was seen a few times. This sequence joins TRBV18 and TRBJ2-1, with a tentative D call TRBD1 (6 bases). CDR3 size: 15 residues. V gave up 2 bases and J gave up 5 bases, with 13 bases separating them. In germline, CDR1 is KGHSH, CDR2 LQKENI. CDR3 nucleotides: TGTGCCAGCTCACCATATCCAGGGGCGGACAATGAGCAGTTCTTC. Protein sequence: CASSPYPGADNEQFF. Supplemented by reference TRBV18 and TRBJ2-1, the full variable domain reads NAGVMQNPRHLVRRRGQEARLRCSPMKGHSHVYWYRQLPEEGLKFMVYLQKENIIDESGMPKERFSAEFPKEGPSILRIQQVVRGDSAAYFCASSPYPGADNEQFFGPGTRLTVL.

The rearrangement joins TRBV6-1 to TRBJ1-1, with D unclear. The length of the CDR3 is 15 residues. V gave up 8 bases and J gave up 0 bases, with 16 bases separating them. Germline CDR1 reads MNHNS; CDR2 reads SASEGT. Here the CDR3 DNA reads TGTGCCAGCCTCGGCCTCCGAAGAATGAACACTGAAGCTTTCTTT. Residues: CASLGLRRMNTEAFF.

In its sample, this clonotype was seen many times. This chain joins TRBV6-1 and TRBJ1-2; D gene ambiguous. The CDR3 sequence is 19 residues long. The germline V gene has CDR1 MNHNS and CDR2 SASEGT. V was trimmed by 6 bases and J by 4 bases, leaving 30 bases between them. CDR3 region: CASRNEIGDAGSGLYGYTF. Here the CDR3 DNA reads TGTGCCAGCAGAAACGAGATCGGGGATGCAGGATCCGGGCTCTATGGCTACACCTTC.

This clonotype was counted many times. The CDR3 DNA follows: TGTGCCGTCGGGACTAGCGGACACAATGAGCAGTTCTTC. Its protein product is CAVGTSGHNEQFF. This chain uses TRBV10-3 with TRBJ2-1, with 11 bases that match TRBD2. CDR1 and CDR2 from the germline V gene are ENHRY and SYGVKD. Trimming took 11 bases from V and 5 from J; bases not matched to a gene: 5. The CDR3 runs to 13 residues.

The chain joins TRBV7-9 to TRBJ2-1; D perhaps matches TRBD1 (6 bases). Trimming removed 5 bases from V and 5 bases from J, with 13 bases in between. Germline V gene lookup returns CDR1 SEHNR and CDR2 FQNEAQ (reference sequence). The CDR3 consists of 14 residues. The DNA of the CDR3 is TGTGCCAGCAGCCCCCTTACAGGGAACAATGAGCAGTTCTTC. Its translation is CASSPLTGNNEQFF. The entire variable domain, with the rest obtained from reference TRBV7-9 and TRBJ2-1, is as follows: DTGVSQNPRHKITKRGQNVTFRCDPISEHNRLYWYRQTLGQGPEFLTYFQNEAQLEKSRLLSDRFSAERPKGSFSTLEIQRTEQGDSAMYLCASSPLTGNNEQFFGPGTRLTVL.

The CDR3 sequence is CSAQAGISYNEQFF. The CDR3 coding sequence is TGCAGTGCCCAGGCTGGGATCTCCTACAATGAGCAGTTCTTC. The chain combines TRBV20-1 with TRBJ2-1; D is unclear. Trimming removed 6 bases from V and 0 bases from J, with 12 bases in between. Germline CDR1 is DFQATT and CDR2 is SNEGSKA (reference sequence). The CDR3 runs to 14 residues.

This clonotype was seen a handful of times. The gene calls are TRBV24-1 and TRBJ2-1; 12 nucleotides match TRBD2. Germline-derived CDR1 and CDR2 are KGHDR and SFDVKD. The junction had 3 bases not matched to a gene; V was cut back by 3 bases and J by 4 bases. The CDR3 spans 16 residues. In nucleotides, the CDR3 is TGTGCCACCAGTGATCCGACTAGCGGGGGATACAATGAGCAGTTCTTC. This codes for CATSDPTSGGYNEQFF.

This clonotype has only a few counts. The CDR3 DNA reads TGTGCCAGCAGCGTCCGGGACAGGGGGCGCGTTACCTTC. Translation: CASSVRDRGRVTF. The genes are TRBV9 and TRBJ1-2; 12 bases line up with TRBD1. The CDR3 loop spans 13 amino acids. Germline V lookup: CDR1 SGDLS, CDR2 YYNGEE. After removal of 2 bases from V and 14 bases from J, the junction contained 7 bases not matched to a gene.

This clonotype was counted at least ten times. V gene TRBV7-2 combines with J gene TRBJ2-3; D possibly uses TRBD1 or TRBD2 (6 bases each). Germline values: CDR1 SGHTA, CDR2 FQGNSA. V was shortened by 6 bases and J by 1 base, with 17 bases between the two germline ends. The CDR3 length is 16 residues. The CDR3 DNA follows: TGTGCCAGCAGTTCCACCGGGGGCGGAGGCACAGATACGCAGTATTTT. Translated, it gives CASSSTGGGGTDTQYF.

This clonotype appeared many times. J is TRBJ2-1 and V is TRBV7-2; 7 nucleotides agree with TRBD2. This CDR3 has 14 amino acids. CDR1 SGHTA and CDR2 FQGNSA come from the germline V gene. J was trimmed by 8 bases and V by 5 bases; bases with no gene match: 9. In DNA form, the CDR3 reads TGTGCCAGCAGCCTGGGACTATCTAGCGATGAGCAGTTCTTC. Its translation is CASSLGLSSDEQFF.

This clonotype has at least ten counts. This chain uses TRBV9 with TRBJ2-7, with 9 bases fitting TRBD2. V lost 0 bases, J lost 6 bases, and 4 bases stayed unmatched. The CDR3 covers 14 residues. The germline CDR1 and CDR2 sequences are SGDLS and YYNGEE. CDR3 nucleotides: TGTGCCAGCAGCGTAGGCGGGAGGGGAGCCGAGCAGTACTTC. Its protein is CASSVGGRGAEQYF.

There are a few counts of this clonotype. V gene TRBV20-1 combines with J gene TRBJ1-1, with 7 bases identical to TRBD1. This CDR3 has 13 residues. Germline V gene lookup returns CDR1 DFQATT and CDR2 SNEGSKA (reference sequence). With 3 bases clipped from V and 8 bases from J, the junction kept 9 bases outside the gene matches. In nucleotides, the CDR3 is TGCAGTGCTAGGACAGGGTGGTATCGGGAAGCTTTCTTT. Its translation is CSARTGWYREAFF.

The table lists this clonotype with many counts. The CDR3 region has the DNA TGTGCCAGCAGCTTTGCTAGGAAGAACAGGGTGGACACCGGGGAGCTGTTTTTT. This codes for CASSFARKNRVDTGELFF. The gene calls are TRBV7-6 and TRBJ2-2, with D tentatively TRBD1 (6 bases). Germline CDR1 is SGHVS and CDR2 is FNYEAQ. There are 18 residues in the CDR3. Deletions cut 3 bases from V and 3 bases from J, with 20 bases between.

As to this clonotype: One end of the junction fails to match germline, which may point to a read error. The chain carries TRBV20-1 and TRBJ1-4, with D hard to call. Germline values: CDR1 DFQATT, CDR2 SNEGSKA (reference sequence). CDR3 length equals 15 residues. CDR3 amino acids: CSAPIAGVTKEKLFF. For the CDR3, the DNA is TGCAGTGCTCCAATCGCGGGCGTTACTAAGGAAAAACTGTTTTTT.

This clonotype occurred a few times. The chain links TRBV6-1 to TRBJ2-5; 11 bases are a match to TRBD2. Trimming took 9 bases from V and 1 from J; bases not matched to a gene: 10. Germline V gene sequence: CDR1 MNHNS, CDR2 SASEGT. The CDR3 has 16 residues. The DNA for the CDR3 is TGTGCCAGTGGGAAGGGGACTAGCGGATTCCAAGAGACCCAGTACTTC. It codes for CASGKGTSGFQETQYF.

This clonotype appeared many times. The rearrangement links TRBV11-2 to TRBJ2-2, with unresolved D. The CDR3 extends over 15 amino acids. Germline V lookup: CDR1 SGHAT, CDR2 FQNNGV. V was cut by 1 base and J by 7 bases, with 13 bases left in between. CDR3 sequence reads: CASSLARHGSGELFF. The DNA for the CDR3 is TGTGCCAGCAGCTTAGCCCGACATGGCAGCGGGGAGCTGTTTTTT.

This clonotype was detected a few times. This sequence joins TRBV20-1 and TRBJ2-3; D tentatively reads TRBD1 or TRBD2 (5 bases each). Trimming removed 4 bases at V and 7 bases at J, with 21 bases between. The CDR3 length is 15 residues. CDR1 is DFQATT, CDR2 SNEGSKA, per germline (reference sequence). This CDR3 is CSATSTEGWGNTQYF. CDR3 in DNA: TGCAGTGCTACGTCGACTGAAGGTTGGGGGAATACGCAGTATTTT.

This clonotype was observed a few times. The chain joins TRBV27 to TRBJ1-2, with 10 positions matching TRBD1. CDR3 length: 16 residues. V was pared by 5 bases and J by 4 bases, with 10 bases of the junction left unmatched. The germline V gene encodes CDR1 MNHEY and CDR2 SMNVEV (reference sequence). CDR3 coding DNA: TGTGCCAGCAGTCCTAGACAGGGGGCAGTCGGCTATGGCTACACCTTC. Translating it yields CASSPRQGAVGYGYTF.